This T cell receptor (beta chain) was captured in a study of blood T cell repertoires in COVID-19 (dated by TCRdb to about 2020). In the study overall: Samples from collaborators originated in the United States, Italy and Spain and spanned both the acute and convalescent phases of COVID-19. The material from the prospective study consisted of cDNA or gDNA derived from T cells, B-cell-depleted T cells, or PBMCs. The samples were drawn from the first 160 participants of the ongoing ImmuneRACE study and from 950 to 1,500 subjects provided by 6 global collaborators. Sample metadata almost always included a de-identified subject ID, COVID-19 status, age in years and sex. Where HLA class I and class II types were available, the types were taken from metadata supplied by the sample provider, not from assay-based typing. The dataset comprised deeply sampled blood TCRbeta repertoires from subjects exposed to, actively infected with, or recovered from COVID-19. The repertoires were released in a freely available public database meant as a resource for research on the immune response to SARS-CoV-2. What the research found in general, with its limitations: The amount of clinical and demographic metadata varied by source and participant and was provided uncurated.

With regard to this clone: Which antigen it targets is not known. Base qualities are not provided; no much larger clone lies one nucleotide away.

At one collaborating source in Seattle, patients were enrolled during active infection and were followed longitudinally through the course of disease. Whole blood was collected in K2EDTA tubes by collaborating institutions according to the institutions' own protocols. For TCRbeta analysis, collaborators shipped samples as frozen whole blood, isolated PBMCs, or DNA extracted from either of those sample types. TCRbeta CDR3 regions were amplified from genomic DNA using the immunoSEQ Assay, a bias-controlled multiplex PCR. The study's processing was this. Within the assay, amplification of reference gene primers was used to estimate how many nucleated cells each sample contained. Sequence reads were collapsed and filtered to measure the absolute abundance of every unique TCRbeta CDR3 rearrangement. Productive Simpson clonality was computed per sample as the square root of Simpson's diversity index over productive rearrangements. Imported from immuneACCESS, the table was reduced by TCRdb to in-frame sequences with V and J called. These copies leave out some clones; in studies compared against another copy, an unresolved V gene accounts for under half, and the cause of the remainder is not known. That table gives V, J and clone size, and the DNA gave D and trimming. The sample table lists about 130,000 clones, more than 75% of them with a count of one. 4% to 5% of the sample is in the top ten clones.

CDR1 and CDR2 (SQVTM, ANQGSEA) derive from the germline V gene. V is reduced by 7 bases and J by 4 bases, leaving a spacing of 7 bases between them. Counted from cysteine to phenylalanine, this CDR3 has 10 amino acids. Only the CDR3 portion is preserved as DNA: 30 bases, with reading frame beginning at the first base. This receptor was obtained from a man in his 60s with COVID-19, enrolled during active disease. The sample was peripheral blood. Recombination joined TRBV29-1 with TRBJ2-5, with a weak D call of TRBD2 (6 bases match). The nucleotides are TGCAGCGCCGGGGGAGAGACCCAGTACTTC. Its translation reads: CSAGGETQYF.